This is a list of T cell receptor beta chains from one sample in a study of tumor-infiltrating lymphocytes in localized non-small cell lung cancer. This table comes from immunoSEQ multiplex PCR, and its TCRdb copy is limited to in-frame clones, with some not included. The repertoire holds about 9,200 clones, with 81% as singletons. Sample: uninvolved lung tissue not adjacent to the tumor. The receptors were sampled from a human donor with non-small cell lung cancer. Both conserved end residues are trimmed from each CDR3. The D gene is left open where the match is weak.

D: TRBD1
J: TRBJ1-1
length: 14
V: TRBV6-6
CDR3: ASSRRDRGRGTEAF

D: -
J: TRBJ2-7
length: 12
V: TRBV13
CDR3: ASSSSPHRYEQY

D: TRBD2
J: TRBJ2-7
length: 14
V: TRBV7-3
CDR3: ASSPFGLAGGHEQY

D: -
J: TRBJ2-7
length: 11
V: TRBV11-1
CDR3: ASSLRTAYEQY

D: TRBD1
J: TRBJ1-4
length: 14
V: TRBV15
CDR3: ATSRALTGGDEKLF

D: TRBD1
J: TRBJ2-7
length: 13
V: TRBV2
CDR3: ASSLGTGGAYEQY

D: TRBD1
J: TRBJ1-4
length: 11
V: TRBV29-1
CDR3: SVGGQPNEKLF

D: TRBD2
J: TRBJ2-7
length: 14
V: TRBV5-1
CDR3: ASSLLAGGGTYEQY

D: -
J: TRBJ1-3
length: 12
V: TRBV9
CDR3: ASSVEGTGNTIY

D: -
J: TRBJ1-3
length: 13
V: TRBV13
CDR3: ASSQDSLSGNTIY

D: -
J: TRBJ1-1
length: 11
V: TRBV30
CDR3: AWRSGVFTEAF

D: -
J: TRBJ1-2
length: 12
V: TRBV7-9
CDR3: ASSLDSPYNGYT

D: -
J: TRBJ1-3
length: 12
V: TRBV5-1
CDR3: ASSFPDSGNTIY

D: TRBD2
J: TRBJ2-5
length: 14
V: TRBV15
CDR3: ATSRDHLGGQETQY

D: -
J: TRBJ2-4
length: 13
V: TRBV5-5
CDR3: ASSLGGPLENIQY

D: -
J: TRBJ2-2
length: 13
V: TRBV5-4
CDR3: ASKKEGAGVGELF

D: -
J: TRBJ2-6
length: 14
V: TRBV5-1
CDR3: ASSLTGHSGANVLT

D: TRBD1
J: TRBJ2-3
length: 13
V: TRBV6-5
CDR3: ASSYSGQASDTQY

D: -
J: TRBJ2-6
length: 11
V: TRBV9
CDR3: ASSVPGANVLT

D: -
J: TRBJ2-3
length: 11
V: TRBV9
CDR3: ASSEGTADTQY

D: TRBD1
J: TRBJ1-4
length: 11
V: TRBV29-1
CDR3: SVTGVTNEKLF

D: -
J: TRBJ2-3
length: 13
V: TRBV6-5
CDR3: ASSYKGGWADTQY

D: TRBD1
J: TRBJ2-3
length: 15
V: TRBV15
CDR3: ATSKVFTGTETDTQY

D: TRBD2
J: TRBJ2-7
length: 12
V: TRBV29-1
CDR3: SVRLAGGVSEQY

D: -
J: TRBJ2-4
length: 11
V: TRBV19
CDR3: ASSIAGRNIQY

D: -
J: TRBJ1-1
length: 10
V: TRBV30
CDR3: AWAGGGTEAF

D: -
J: TRBJ1-1
length: 13
V: TRBV6-5
CDR3: ASIPPRGGNTEAF

D: TRBD2
J: TRBJ2-3
length: 11
V: TRBV29-1
CDR3: SLVMGRADTQY

D: TRBD2
J: TRBJ2-7
length: 15
V: TRBV27
CDR3: ASSATELAGVPYEQY

D: -
J: TRBJ1-5
length: 11
V: TRBV7-2
CDR3: ASSLDKQGPQH

D: TRBD2
J: TRBJ2-1
length: 13
V: TRBV11-2
CDR3: ASSASGSRGNEQF

D: -
J: TRBJ2-1
length: 13
V: TRBV7-9
CDR3: ASSNRDSSGNEQF

D: TRBD1
J: TRBJ1-5
length: 15
V: TRBV4-2
CDR3: ASSQGTGGMGNQPQH

D: -
J: TRBJ2-3
length: 12
V: TRBV2
CDR3: AAGGPPVTDTQY

D: TRBD1
J: TRBJ1-1
length: 12
V: TRBV7-9
CDR3: ASSSDREGTEAF

D: -
J: TRBJ2-7
length: 13
V: TRBV5-1
CDR3: ASKAFGGGYYEQY

D: TRBD1
J: TRBJ2-7
length: 13
V: TRBV7-2
CDR3: ASRMQTGNAYEQY

D: -
J: TRBJ2-1
length: 14
V: TRBV14
CDR3: ASSQDSLSLYNEQF

D: TRBD2
J: TRBJ2-1
length: 14
V: TRBV2
CDR3: ASSGSGTSGSSEQF

D: TRBD2
J: TRBJ2-1
length: 14
V: TRBV9
CDR3: ASSVRAGRNYNEQF

D: -
J: TRBJ2-6
length: 11
V: TRBV13
CDR3: ASSPLGSNVLT

D: TRBD1
J: TRBJ2-7
length: 10
V: TRBV29-1
CDR3: SAGTGTYEQY

D: -
J: TRBJ1-4
length: 13
V: TRBV18
CDR3: ASSPVAAGDEKLF

D: -
J: TRBJ2-3
length: 13
V: TRBV18
CDR3: ASSRDSPRGDTQY

D: -
J: TRBJ1-2
length: 11
V: TRBV29-1
CDR3: SVEQVPYYGYT

D: -
J: TRBJ1-1
length: 13
V: TRBV13
CDR3: ASSLTANPNTEAF

D: TRBD2
J: TRBJ2-3
length: 13
V: TRBV5-6
CDR3: ASSLAGLAGDTQY

D: TRBD2
J: TRBJ2-7
length: 11
V: TRBV10-2
CDR3: ASSARGRGEQY

D: TRBD2
J: TRBJ2-3
length: 13
V: TRBV19
CDR3: ASKWTSADSDTQY

D: TRBD1
J: TRBJ1-4
length: 16
V: TRBV28
CDR3: ASSLSGTGDRGSEKLF

D: -
J: TRBJ1-5
length: 14
V: TRBV28
CDR3: ASSLTPGSIRQPQH

D: -
J: TRBJ2-1
length: 14
V: TRBV11-2
CDR3: ASSTQRYTSYNEQF

D: -
J: TRBJ1-2
length: 11
V: TRBV2
CDR3: ASSESRGHGYT